This T cell receptor beta chain was obtained from a study of CD8+ T cells in alopecia areata. Study at large: Dosing with tofacitinib proceeded for 6 to 18 months, followed by 6 months off drug.

Findings and caveats of the study: Affected scalp, especially in alopecia totalis/universalis, had a higher clonality than normal scalp did. Tofacitinib significantly lowered scalp clonality and expanded CD8+ clones among the top 100.

In the case of this clone: What it binds is unknown.

Per the germline V gene, CDR1 is SEHNR and CDR2 is FQNEAQ (reference sequence). The V gene end was trimmed by 5 bases and the J gene end by 5 bases; junction bases not matched to a gene: 11. The CDR3 is 15 residues long. cDNA reverse transcribed from extracted RNA served as the sequencing template. The data were produced by immunoSEQ multiplex PCR, yet TCRdb's version contains in-frame clones alone and is incomplete. The sample lists about 140,000 clones; 82% were seen once. Indicated treatment: oral pan-JAK inhibitor, 5-10 mg twice daily. The gene calls are TRBV7-9 and TRBJ1-2; TRBD1 matches at 7 bases. Sequenced here: CD8+ T cells sorted from blood, sampled at week 4, from a patient treated with tofacitinib. The TCR originated in a human donor with alopecia areata. DNA for the CDR3: TGTGCCAGCAGCGGAACCGGGACAGTAGTTTATGGCTACACCTTC. As protein: CASSGTGTVVYGYTF.